This TCR beta chain came from a study of T cells in Graves' hyperthyroidism and ophthalmopathy. Findings of the study overall: A median around 6 months before onset, the model predicted ophthalmopathy. The blood repertoire included most of the expanded thyroid clonotypes above 0.001.

Of note for this clonotype: Its cognate antigen is unknown.

Template material for amplifying TCR beta CDR3 regions consisted of RNA transcripts. The TCR CDR3 first-round RT-PCR relied on the HTBI primer set. Each CDR3 protein gets one entry after TCRdb re-called the multiplex PCR reads with MiXCR. The sample lists under 700,000 distinct CDR3 sequences; 46% were seen once. Patients aged 18 to 65 had newly diagnosed hyperthyroidism lasting under 2 months. Patients having uncontrolled infection, another autoimmune disease, pregnancy or lactation were not included. The CDR3 is 18 residues long. Trimming took 0 bases from V and 3 from J, leaving 20 bases between them. Per germline, CDR1 LGHDT and CDR2 YNNKEL (reference sequence).

The source of this sequence is a woman younger than 35 with Graves' hyperthyroidism. The chain links TRBV3-1 to TRBJ2-5; D is possibly TRBD1 (7 bases). Sequencing was done on a sample of peripheral blood or thyroid tissue (not recorded which). CDR3 protein: CASSQDLFDRDSKETQYF. In DNA form, the CDR3 reads TGTGCCAGCAGCCAAGATCTGTTCGACAGGGACTCAAAAGAGACCCAGTACTTC.